The clone carrying this T cell receptor beta chain was recorded once. The target antigen is unknown. TCRdb's table, derived via immunoSEQ multiplex PCR, lists solely in-frame clones and lacks some. The table includes roughly 700,000 clones, roughly 70% detected once. This sample is part of a study of shared clonotypes between healthy human individuals. The CDR3 length is 15 residues. CDR1 MNHEY and CDR2 SVGAGI come from the germline V gene. Trimming cost V 6 bases and J 0 bases, with 14 bases left between them. Findings and caveats of the study: Four donors held 4.5% to 5% of naive CD4 clonotypes in common. At large depth, rarefaction still showed sorted-subset sequencing to be incomplete. Represented diversity (both genetic and exposure-history) was limited by the small number of donors.

The sample consisted of memory CD4+ T cells sorted from blood. The subset here: CD45RA-negative fraction. The source is a woman in her twenties or thirties in good health. The chain is built from TRBV6-5 and TRBJ1-1, with D tentatively TRBD1 (6 bases). The DNA of the CDR3 is TGTGCCAGCAGACGACAGGTTGGGATGAACACTGAAGCTTTCTTT. This gives the protein CASRRQVGMNTEAFF.